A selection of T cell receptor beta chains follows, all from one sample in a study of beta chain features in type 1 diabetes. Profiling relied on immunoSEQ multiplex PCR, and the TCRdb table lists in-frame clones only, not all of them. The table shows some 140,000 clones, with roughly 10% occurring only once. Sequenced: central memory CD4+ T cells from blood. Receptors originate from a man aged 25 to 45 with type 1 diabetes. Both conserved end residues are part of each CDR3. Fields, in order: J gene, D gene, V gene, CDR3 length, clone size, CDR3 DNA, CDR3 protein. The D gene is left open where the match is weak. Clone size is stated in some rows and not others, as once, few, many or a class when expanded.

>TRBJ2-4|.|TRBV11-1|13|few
TGTGCCAGCAGCTTAGCGGAGGGAAACATTCAGTACTTC
CASSLAEGNIQYF
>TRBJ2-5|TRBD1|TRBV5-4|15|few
TGTGCCAGCAGCTACTGGGACAGAAGGGAAGAGACCCAGTACTTC
CASSYWDRREETQYF
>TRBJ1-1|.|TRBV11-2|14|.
TGTGCCAGCAGCTTTCAGGGAGGGAACACTGAAGCTTTCTTT
CASSFQGGNTEAFF
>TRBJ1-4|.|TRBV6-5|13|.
TGTGCCAGCAGACACAATCGGGGGGAAAAACTGTTTTTT
CASRHNRGEKLFF
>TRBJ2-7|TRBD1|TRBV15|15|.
TGTGCCACCAGCGCGCGACAGGGTCCCACCTACGAGCAGTACTTC
CATSARQGPTYEQYF
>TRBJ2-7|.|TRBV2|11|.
TGTGCCAGCTCCCCTCGGTACGAGCAGTACTTC
CASSPRYEQYF
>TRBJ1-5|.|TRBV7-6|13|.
TGTGCCAGCTCCCTGGGGGGGGCATGGCCCCAGCATTTT
CASSLGGAWPQHF
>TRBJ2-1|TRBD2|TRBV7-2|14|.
TGTGCCAGCAGCCAGCTAGCGGTCTACAATGACTGGCTCTTC
CASSQLAVYNDWLF
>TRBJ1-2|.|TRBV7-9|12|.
TGTGCCAGCAGCGTACAGGATAATGGCTACACCTTC
CASSVQDNGYTF
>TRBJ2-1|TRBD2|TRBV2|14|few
TGTGCCAGCAGCGCTCTAGCGGTTGGGAATGAGCAGTTCTTC
CASSALAVGNEQFF